These 28 T cell receptor beta chains share one sample of origin, sequenced in a study of T cell responses to AZD1222 COVID-19 vaccine. Measured with immunoSEQ multiplex PCR; TCRdb has only the in-frame clones, and not every one. The sample has over 90,000 clones, 90% to 95% seen once. Sequencing used peripheral blood, obtained on day 0 of AZD1222 vaccination. Source of these receptors: an adult in good health.

V and J are TRBV10-3 and TRBJ1-6; 9 bases are shared with TRBD1. V dropped 11 bases and J dropped 8; count of bases not matched to a gene: 4. The germline gives CDR1 ENHRY, CDR2 SYGVKD. The CDR3 sequence is 12 residues long. DNA for the CDR3: TGTGCCGTGGGGGACAGGGATTCACCCCTCCACTTT. It translates to CAVGDRDSPLHF.

This sequence joins TRBV20-1 and TRBJ1-1, with unresolved D. Germline CDR1 and CDR2: DFQATT and SNEGSKA (reference sequence). The CDR3 has 11 amino acids. Trimming cost V 5 bases and J 2 bases, with 6 bases left between them. The CDR3 DNA sequence: TGCAGTGCTTTACTTAACACTGAAGCTTTCTTT. Protein: CSALLNTEAFF.

J is TRBJ2-7 and V is TRBV18; D is undetermined. The V end was cut by 0 bases, the J end by 1 base, with 10 bases between. The CDR3 is 15 residues long. From germline, CDR1 is KGHSH and CDR2 LQKENI. CDR3 protein: CASSPPQRASYEQYF. The CDR3 nucleotides read TGTGCCAGCTCACCACCTCAAAGGGCATCCTACGAGCAGTACTTC.

The chain combines TRBV11-3 with TRBJ2-5, with TRBD1 as a possible D gene (6 bases). CDR1 and CDR2 from the germline V gene are SGHNT and YENEEA. Trimming removed 5 bases at V and 4 bases at J, with 11 bases between. This CDR3 has 13 amino acids. CDR3 sequence (DNA): TGTGCCAGCAGCACGACAGGTCTAGAGACCCAGTACTTC. Its protein product is CASSTTGLETQYF.

The V call is TRBV30, the J call TRBJ2-5; D assignment may be TRBD1 or TRBD2 (5 bases each). Between the trimmed V and J ends, which lost 5 bases and 7 bases, there was a span of 14 bases. Germline V gene data show CDR1 as GTSNPN and CDR2 as SVGIG (reference sequence). The CDR3 extends over 12 amino acids. The chain's CDR3 is CAWWDARLTQYF. The CDR3 nucleotides are TGTGCCTGGTGGGACGCCCGGTTGACCCAGTACTTC.

The chain couples TRBV28 to TRBJ1-4; a weak D match, TRBD1 (5 bases). The V and J ends lost 2 bases and 7 bases respectively, with 17 bases between them. This CDR3 is built from 16 residues. Germline assignment: CDR1 MDHEN and CDR2 SYDVKM. CDR3 DNA: TGTGCCAGCAGTTTAGCGACCCAGGGAGGCAGTGAAAAACTGTTTTTT. Translated: CASSLATQGGSEKLFF.

This chain uses TRBV6-5 with TRBJ2-7; 9 bases match TRBD2. Germline loops: CDR1 MNHEY, CDR2 SVGAGI. This CDR3 contains 15 residues. V shed 0 bases and J 3 bases; nucleotides not matched to a gene: 3. The CDR3 sequence is CASSYSSGRLYEQYF. DNA for the CDR3: TGTGCCAGCAGTTACTCCAGCGGGAGGCTCTACGAGCAGTACTTC.

The gene calls are TRBV7-8 and TRBJ1-2; 9 positions agree with TRBD1. The V gene's germline CDR1 is SGHVS and CDR2 FQNEAQ. J lost 5 bases, V lost 5 bases, and 12 bases had no gene match. There are 16 residues in the CDR3. For the CDR3, the DNA is TGTGCCAGCAGCACCTCCGGGACAGGGCGACTATATGGCTACACCTTC. Translated: CASSTSGTGRLYGYTF.

The rearrangement links TRBV9 to TRBJ1-3; D is uncertain. Trimming took 7 bases from V and 2 from J, leaving 7 bases between them. The germline V gene has CDR1 SGDLS and CDR2 YYNGEE. The CDR3 loop spans 12 amino acids. CDR3 coding DNA: TGTGCCAGCGGGAGGGCTGGAAACACCATATATTTT. This codes for CASGRAGNTIYF.

The rearrangement joins TRBV7-2 to TRBJ1-1, with a possible D match to TRBD1 (6 bases). CDR3 length equals 14 residues. The V and J ends lost 4 bases and 5 bases respectively, with 14 bases between them. Per the germline V gene, CDR1 is SGHTA and CDR2 is FQGNSA. The chain's CDR3 is CASSSHSGDTEAFF. The DNA for the CDR3 is TGTGCCAGCAGCTCCCACTCAGGGGATACTGAAGCTTTCTTT.

This chain connects TRBV24-1 to TRBJ1-4; 9 positions agree with TRBD1. Germline values: CDR1 KGHDR, CDR2 SFDVKD. Trimming cost V 3 bases and J 5 bases; bases outside gene matches: 3. The CDR3 runs 15 residues. The CDR3 DNA reads TGTGCCACCAGTGATCCGGGACAGGGAAATGAAAAACTGTTTTTT. Translating it yields CATSDPGQGNEKLFF.

This clone was seen just once. An end of the junction differs from the germline gene, which may be a read error. The chain is built from TRBV2 and TRBJ1-6; D is possibly TRBD1 (6 bases). Germline V gene sequence: CDR1 SNHLY, CDR2 FYNNEI. The CDR3 is made up of 16 amino acids. CDR3 sequence reads: CASSVGGLLYNSPLHF. CDR3 bases: TGTGCCAGTAGTGTAGGGGGACTTCTCTATAATTCACCCCTCCACTTT.

In this sample, this clone turned up once. The chain links TRBV2 to TRBJ2-7; the D is unclear. The CDR3 has 11 residues. V lost 7 bases to trimming and J lost 4 bases, with 8 bases between them. Germline V gene lookup returns CDR1 SNHLY and CDR2 FYNNEI. CDR3 sequence (DNA): TGTGCCAGCAACTCCAGGTACGAGCAGTACTTC. This codes for CASNSRYEQYF.

This clone showed up just once. The chain uses TRBV6-4 and TRBJ2-7; the D is unclear. The CDR3 sequence is 13 residues long. Trimming stripped 6 bases from V and 5 bases from J, with 14 bases between. Germline values: CDR1 MRHNA, CDR2 SNTAGT. The CDR3 coding sequence is TGTGCCAGCAGCCTAGGTCCCCTCGACGAGCAGTACTTC. Translation: CASSLGPLDEQYF.

The chain has TRBV5-1 and TRBJ2-3; 9 nucleotides agree with TRBD1. The CDR3 has 15 residues. The V segment lost 4 bases and the J segment 3 bases; nucleotides outside the gene matches: 6. Germline CDR1 SGHRS, CDR2 YFSETQ. The CDR3 spells CASSPLGTGTDTQYF. The CDR3 DNA reads as TGCGCCAGCAGCCCCCTCGGGACAGGGACAGATACGCAGTATTTT.

The chain employs TRBV4-1 and TRBJ2-1; perhaps D is TRBD1 or TRBD2 (5 bases each). Germline V lookup: CDR1 MGHRA, CDR2 YSYEKL. This CDR3 is built from 14 residues. V was pared by 3 bases and J by 4 bases, with 10 bases between. Here the CDR3 DNA reads TGCGCCAGCAGCCAGAGTTGGGGGTACAATGAGCAGTTCTTC. This codes for CASSQSWGYNEQFF.

This chain uses TRBV19 with TRBJ2-1, with D possibly TRBD2 on 5 matching bases. This CDR3 spans 16 amino acids. From germline, CDR1 is LNHDA and CDR2 SQIVND (reference sequence). V was clipped by 2 bases and J by 15 bases, with 26 bases between them. CDR3 sequence: CASSIRAPSGHLTRFF. In DNA, the CDR3 is TGTGCCAGTAGTATACGGGCCCCCAGCGGCCACCTTACCCGGTTCTTC. The variable domain in full, completed from reference TRBV19 and TRBJ2-1, reads DGGITQSPKYLFRKEGQNVTLSCEQNLNHDAMYWYRQDPGQGLRLIYYSQIVNDFQKGDIAEGYSVSREKKESFPLTVTSAQKNPTAFYLCASSIRAPSGHLTRFFGPGTRLTVL.

CDR3 sequence: CATSKKGSRGIYGYTF. The CDR3 nucleotides read TGTGCCACCAGCAAAAAGGGTTCCAGGGGAATTTATGGCTACACCTTC. The chain has TRBV15 and TRBJ1-2; D perhaps matches TRBD1 (6 bases). This CDR3 comprises 16 residues. In germline, CDR1 is LNHNV, CDR2 YYDKDF (reference sequence). Trimming cost V 4 bases and J 5 bases, with 20 bases left between them.

The V gene is TRBV19, the J gene TRBJ1-5; TRBD1 is a possible D gene (5 bases). Per the germline V gene, CDR1 is LNHDA and CDR2 is SQIVND (reference sequence). The CDR3 spans 16 residues. The V end lost 6 bases, the J end lost 4 bases, and 19 bases lay between the germline ends. CDR3 nucleotides: TGTGCCAGTAGGGGTGCGAGCCACGGGGCGAATCAGCCCCAGCATTTT. This encodes CASRGASHGANQPQHF.

J is TRBJ2-1 and V is TRBV7-9; 9 bases are shared with TRBD2. The V gene end was trimmed by 5 bases and the J gene end by 4 bases; junction bases not matched to a gene: 9. Germline V gene data show CDR1 as SEHNR and CDR2 as FQNEAQ (reference sequence). CDR3 size: 16 residues. In DNA form, the CDR3 reads TGTGCCAGCAGCCCCCCTAGCGGGGACAGATACAATGAGCAGTTCTTC. It is translated as CASSPPSGDRYNEQFF.

The CDR3 nucleotides read TGTGCCAGCAGTTCCCTTCCCGGAGGACAGGGCCGTGCCTACGAGCAGTACTTC. Translated, it gives CASSSLPGGQGRAYEQYF. This chain links TRBV28 with TRBJ2-7; 8 nucleotides agree with TRBD1. The CDR3 is 18 amino acids. Per germline, CDR1 MDHEN and CDR2 SYDVKM. Trimming at V came to 4 bases and at J to 2 bases, leaving 16 bases not matched to a gene.

The chain recombines TRBV4-2 with TRBJ2-1, with TRBD2 matching over 14 bases. The CDR3 length is 13 residues. The trim removed 7 bases at V and 10 bases at J, leaving 3 bases unmatched. The germline V gene encodes CDR1 LGHNA and CDR2 YNFKEQ. The CDR3 bases are TGTGCCAGCATGGGACTAGCGGGAGACGAGCAGTTCTTC. Encoded protein: CASMGLAGDEQFF.

V and J are TRBV24-1 and TRBJ2-1; no clear D. The V end lost 9 bases, the J end lost 10 bases, and 21 bases lay between the germline ends. The CDR3 runs to 14 residues. CDR1 and CDR2 (germline): KGHDR, SFDVKD. The CDR3 DNA is TGTGCCACCGGTGGAGCCCGTCATGAGGTAGAGCAGTTCTTC. Translating gives CATGGARHEVEQFF.

The chain is built from TRBV2 and TRBJ1-4, with D perhaps matching TRBD1 (6 bases). Trimming cost V 6 bases and J 7 bases, with 15 bases left between them. CDR1 and CDR2 (germline): SNHLY, FYNNEI. The length of the CDR3 is 14 residues. CDR3 in DNA: TGTGCCAGCAGAAAACAGGGACTGTCTGAAAAACTGTTTTTT. It translates to CASRKQGLSEKLFF.

This chain links TRBV5-6 with TRBJ2-1; D remains unclear. The CDR3 extends over 11 amino acids. Looked up from germline, CDR1 is SGHDT and CDR2 is YYEEEE. V gave up 2 bases and J gave up 8 bases, with 5 bases separating them. CDR3: CASSFRYEQFF. Here the CDR3 DNA reads TGTGCCAGCAGCTTTAGATATGAGCAGTTCTTC.

The chain combines TRBV5-4 with TRBJ1-1, with D maybe TRBD1 (6 bases). The germline V and J ends were trimmed by 4 bases and 0 bases, with 10 bases remaining between them. The CDR3 extends over 14 amino acids. The V gene's germline CDR1 is SGHNT and CDR2 YYREEE (reference sequence). The CDR3 loop reads CASSPDSLNTEAFF. CDR3 DNA sequence: TGTGCCAGCAGCCCGGACAGCCTGAACACTGAAGCTTTCTTT.

The chain carries TRBV28 and TRBJ2-7; D is unclear. The CDR3 sequence is 15 residues long. Germline V lookup: CDR1 MDHEN, CDR2 SYDVKM. Trimming pared 3 bases from V and 0 bases from J, leaving 12 bases between. The chain's CDR3 is CASSFQDLSSYEQYF. The CDR3 coding sequence is TGTGCCAGCAGTTTCCAAGACCTGAGCTCCTACGAGCAGTACTTC.

The chain uses TRBV18 and TRBJ2-2; 9 bases are shared with TRBD2. Germline V gene sequence: CDR1 KGHSH, CDR2 LQKENI. This CDR3 spans 16 amino acids. Unmatched junction bases numbered 4, after V lost 0 bases and J lost 5 bases. CDR3 nucleotides: TGTGCCAGCTCACCACCTAAGGGACTAGCAACCGGGGAGCTGTTTTTT. Translated: CASSPPKGLATGELFF.